The 23 T cell receptor beta chains in this list originate from one sample, sequenced in a study of brain T cells in children with intractable seizures. The assay was immunoSEQ multiplex PCR, and TCRdb's table has in-frame clones only and misses some. The sample holds roughly 64,000 clones, 90% to 96% seen once. The material sequenced was peripheral blood, taken at surgery. These receptors all stem from a boy under two years old with focal cortical dysplasia and intractable seizures.

The gene calls are TRBV2 and TRBJ1-1, with D possibly matching TRBD1 (6 bases). CDR3 length: 14 residues. Germline CDR1 SNHLY, CDR2 FYNNEI. Trimming removed 4 bases at V and 0 bases at J, with 9 bases between. CDR3 coding DNA: TGTGCCAGCAGTGTACAGGGCCTGAACACTGAAGCTTTCTTT. The encoded protein is CASSVQGLNTEAFF.

The chain has TRBV5-1 and TRBJ1-3; unclear D gene. V was pared by 0 bases and J by 0 bases, with 10 bases between. There are 16 residues in the CDR3. CDR1 SGHRS and CDR2 YFSETQ come from the germline V gene. The DNA for the CDR3 is TGCGCCAGCAGCTTGGACTCTCCTTTCTCTGGAAACACCATATATTTT. This encodes CASSLDSPFSGNTIYF.

The rearrangement links TRBV5-8 to TRBJ1-6; weak D call: TRBD1 (6 bases). The CDR3 is 14 residues long. The V end was cut by 4 bases, the J end by 8 bases, with 13 bases between. The germline V gene encodes CDR1 SGHTS and CDR2 YDEGEE. DNA for the CDR3: TGTGCCAGCAGCCCTCTTGAGGGGGATTCACCCCTCCACTTT. Residues: CASSPLEGDSPLHF.

The CDR3 spells CASSQQGYSNQPQHF. Here the CDR3 DNA reads TGTGCCAGCAGCCAACAGGGGTATAGCAATCAGCCCCAGCATTTT. V and J are TRBV7-2 and TRBJ1-5; 7 nucleotides align to TRBD1. This CDR3 spans 15 amino acids. V shed 5 bases, J shed 0 bases, and the junction held 4 bases outside the gene matches. Per the germline V gene, CDR1 is SGHTA and CDR2 is FQGNSA. The full variable domain, rest sourced from reference TRBV7-2 and TRBJ1-5, is GAGVSQSPSNKVTEKGKDVELRCDPISGHTALYWYRQSLGQGLEFLIYFQGNSAPDKSGLPSDRFSAERTGGSVSTLTIQRTQQEDSAVYLCASSQQGYSNQPQHFGDGTRLSIL.

The gene calls are TRBV7-3 and TRBJ2-3; D call uncertain. This CDR3 is built from 13 residues. Trimming left V 2 bases short and J 4 bases short, with 7 bases between. The germline V gene has CDR1 SGHTA and CDR2 FQGTGA. Here the CDR3 reads CASSLVAADTQYF. For the CDR3, the DNA is TGTGCCAGCAGCTTAGTGGCAGCAGATACGCAGTATTTT.

The chain is built from TRBV7-9 and TRBJ2-7, with D maybe TRBD2 (6 bases). The CDR3 consists of 13 residues. The V gene's germline CDR1 is SEHNR and CDR2 FQNEAQ (reference sequence). Between the trimmed V and J ends, which lost 5 bases and 0 bases, there was a span of 8 bases. CDR3 sequence: CASSRDSSYEQYF. As DNA, the CDR3 is TGTGCCAGCAGCCGGGACTCCTCCTACGAGCAGTACTTC.

This chain links TRBV27 with TRBJ1-2; 7 bases align to TRBD1. V was clipped by 6 bases and J by 7 bases; unmatched bases: 14. From germline, CDR1 is MNHEY and CDR2 SMNVEV (reference sequence). The CDR3 is 15 amino acids. The CDR3 DNA is TGTGCCAGCAGCGCCCTCCCGGACAGGAGAGGTGGCTACACCTTC. Protein sequence: CASSALPDRRGGYTF.

The chain carries TRBV5-1 and TRBJ2-5; 7 positions match TRBD2. The CDR3 contains 14 residues. CDR1 is SGHRS, CDR2 YFSETQ, per germline. V lost 4 bases, J lost 1 base, and 4 bases stayed unmatched. Written as DNA, the CDR3 is TGCGCCAGCAGCGCCGGGGGGATCCAAGAGACCCAGTACTTC. Translated, it gives CASSAGGIQETQYF.

This chain uses TRBV6-2 or TRBV6-3 with TRBJ2-7; D possibly corresponds to TRBD2 (5 bases). Germline assignment: CDR1 MNHEY and CDR2 SVGEGT. V gave up 6 bases and J gave up 10 bases, with 13 bases separating them. The length of the CDR3 is 11 residues. This chain's CDR3 is CASSQAARQYF. The CDR3 DNA reads TGTGCCAGCAGCCAAGCGGCTCGCCAGTACTTC.

V and J are TRBV19 and TRBJ2-1; TRBD1 might be the D (5 bases). V was trimmed by 7 bases and J by 2 bases, leaving 15 bases between them. CDR1 and CDR2 (germline): LNHDA, SQIVND (reference sequence). The CDR3 is 15 residues long. The CDR3 here is CASNTGAAAYNEQFF. As DNA, the CDR3 is TGTGCCAGTAACACTGGGGCGGCAGCCTACAATGAGCAGTTCTTC.

The chain is built from TRBV5-1 and TRBJ2-7; D remains ambiguous. Deletions cut 0 bases from V and 3 bases from J, with 7 bases between. Germline CDR1 and CDR2: SGHRS and YFSETQ. The CDR3 is 13 residues long. The CDR3 bases are TGCGCCAGCAGCTTGGGACCGTTCTACGAGCAGTACTTC. Its translation: CASSLGPFYEQYF.

V usage is TRBV19 and J usage is TRBJ2-3; D is possibly TRBD1 or TRBD2 (6 bases each). Trimming removed 1 base from V and 4 bases from J, with 9 bases in between. CDR3 length: 14 amino acids. Germline values: CDR1 LNHDA, CDR2 SQIVND (reference sequence). DNA of the CDR3: TGTGCCAGTAGTATAGGGGGGGCCCCAGATACGCAGTATTTT. It encodes CASSIGGAPDTQYF.

V is TRBV3-1 (or the pseudogene TRBV3-2) and J is TRBJ1-2; a weak D match, TRBD1 (6 bases). V gave up 0 bases and J gave up 2 bases, with 13 bases separating them. Per the germline V gene, CDR1 is LGHDT and CDR2 is YNNKEL (reference sequence). This CDR3 is 16 amino acids long. CDR3 nucleotide sequence: TGTGCCAGCAGCCAAGATCGGGGGGCCCCCAACTATGGCTACACCTTC. As protein: CASSQDRGAPNYGYTF.

The chain carries TRBV9 and TRBJ2-3; D tentatively reads TRBD1 or TRBD2 (6 bases each). This CDR3 comprises 17 residues. The germline CDR1 and CDR2 sequences are SGDLS and YYNGEE. V lost 4 bases and J 2 bases, leaving 20 bases between the germline ends. The CDR3 DNA follows: TGTGCCAGCAGCCCTAATAGGGCAGGGGAGGCCACAGATACGCAGTATTTT. Translating it yields CASSPNRAGEATDTQYF.

As DNA, the CDR3 is TGTGCCAGCAGCTCCGGCGGCAGCCCAGGGGAGACCCAGTACTTC. Its translation is CASSSGGSPGETQYF. This sequence joins TRBV7-9 and TRBJ2-5, with D maybe TRBD1 (5 bases). The CDR3 has 15 residues. The V gene lost 4 bases and the J gene lost 5 bases, with 17 bases spanning the gap. CDR1 SEHNR and CDR2 FQNEAQ come from the germline V gene (reference sequence).

The rearrangement joins TRBV2 to TRBJ1-1; no definite D call. This CDR3 has 10 amino acids. The V end lost 0 bases, the J end lost 9 bases, and 2 bases lay between the germline ends. CDR1 is SNHLY and CDR2 is FYNNEI in the germline V gene. CDR3 coding DNA: TGTGCCAGCAGTGAAGCGCAAGCTTTCTTT. It encodes CASSEAQAFF. Full variable domain (missing parts from reference TRBV2 and TRBJ1-1): EPEVTQTPSHQVTQMGQEVILRCVPISNHLYFYWYRQILGQKVEFLVSFYNNEISEKSEIFDDQFSVERPDGSNFTLKIRSTKLEDSAMYFCASSEAQAFFGQGTRLTVV.

The chain employs TRBV3-1 (or the pseudogene TRBV3-2) and TRBJ2-2; 9 bases align to TRBD1. After removal of 4 bases from V and 6 bases from J, the junction contained 18 bases not matched to a gene. This CDR3 has 19 amino acids. Per germline, CDR1 LGHDT and CDR2 YNNKEL (reference sequence). The CDR3 sequence: CASSRRLMLDRGDSGELFF. Here the CDR3 DNA reads TGTGCCAGCAGCCGGCGTTTAATGTTAGACAGGGGGGACTCCGGGGAGCTGTTTTTT.

The genes are TRBV4-1 and TRBJ2-1, with D perhaps being TRBD1 or TRBD2 (5 bases each). Trimming took off 4 bases at V and 12 bases at J, with 16 bases between the two ends. This CDR3 has 13 residues. The germline V gene has CDR1 MGHRA and CDR2 YSYEKL. The CDR3 here is CASSRGAGRGQFF. The CDR3 DNA is TGCGCCAGCAGCCGAGGGGCCGGTAGGGGGCAGTTCTTC.

V and J are TRBV7-2 and TRBJ1-5; D is unclear. CDR1 and CDR2 from the germline V gene are SGHTA and FQGNSA. This CDR3 comprises 17 residues. V dropped 7 bases and J dropped 5 bases, with 24 bases sitting between them. Written as DNA, the CDR3 is TGTGCCAGCACAGACTACCCCCAACCGATGGTGGATCAGCCCCAGCATTTT. This codes for CASTDYPQPMVDQPQHF.

V is TRBV10-3 and J is TRBJ2-1; 10 bases fit TRBD1. Losses at the gene ends were 7 bases for V and 7 bases for J; bases not matched to a gene: 7. This CDR3 has 14 amino acids. In germline, CDR1 is ENHRY, CDR2 SYGVKD. The CDR3: CAITGQGGQNEQFF. The CDR3 coding sequence is TGTGCCATCACCGGACAGGGGGGTCAGAATGAGCAGTTCTTC.

The chain has TRBV19 and TRBJ2-7, with 8 bases matching TRBD1. Germline V gene lookup returns CDR1 LNHDA and CDR2 SQIVND (reference sequence). The V segment lost 5 bases and the J segment 1 base; nucleotides outside the gene matches: 13. This CDR3 contains 17 residues. This chain's CDR3 is CASSSRIRDRPSYEQYF. Here the CDR3 DNA reads TGTGCCAGTAGTTCCAGAATCCGGGACAGGCCATCCTACGAGCAGTACTTC.

The chain recombines TRBV10-1 with TRBJ2-7; D may be TRBD2 (5 bases). The CDR3 runs 13 residues. Germline V gene sequence: CDR1 WNHNN, CDR2 SYGVQD (reference sequence). V was pared by 6 bases and J by 4 bases, with 13 bases between. The CDR3 sequence is CASSPRTGYEQYF. CDR3 sequence (DNA): TGCGCCAGCAGCCCTCGGACGGGGTACGAGCAGTACTTC.

The chain couples TRBV24-1 to TRBJ2-1, with D hard to call. Germline CDR1 and CDR2: KGHDR and SFDVKD. CDR3 length equals 19 residues. V dropped 2 bases and J dropped 0 bases, with 19 bases sitting between them. The CDR3 DNA is TGTGCCACCAGTGATTCGAACCTAGTGGTATTAAGCTCCTACAATGAGCAGTTCTTC. As protein: CATSDSNLVVLSSYNEQFF.